These 10 T cell receptor beta chains came from one sample sequenced in a study of blood T cells in healthy people across ages. Together with a sample-barcoded 5' primer, a J-beta primer mix was included in a second PCR lasting about 7 to 12 cycles. Each CDR3 protein gets one entry after TCRdb re-called the 5' RACE reads with MiXCR. The data show a few hundred thousand distinct CDR3 sequences, around 29% seen once. Material: blood. The receptors originated from an older woman in good health.

This clonotype came up a few times. The V and J genes are TRBV5-1 and TRBJ2-5; 7 nucleotides match TRBD2. The J call may be in error: the DNA end matches TRBJ2-7 better. Germline CDR1 reads SGHRS; CDR2 reads YFSETQ. The CDR3 has 14 amino acids. CDR3: CASSQRTSQGEQYF. The CDR3 DNA follows: TGCGCCAGCAGCCAGCGGACTAGTCAGGGCGAGCAGTACTTC.

This clonotype was picked up many times. This rearrangement joins TRBV5-1 to TRBJ1-1; D is unresolved. CDR1 is SGHRS and CDR2 is YFSETQ in the germline V gene. The V end lost 0 bases, the J end lost 1 base, and 4 bases lay between the germline ends. The CDR3 runs 13 residues. CDR3: CASSLAANTEAFF. The DNA for the CDR3 is TGCGCCAGCAGCTTGGCAGCGAACACTGAAGCTTTCTTT. Drawing the rest from reference TRBV5-1 and TRBJ1-1, the complete variable domain is KAGVTQTPRYLIKTRGQQVTLSCSPISGHRSVSWYQQTPGQGLQFLFEYFSETQRNKGNFPGRFSGRQFSNSRSEMNVSTLELGDSALYLCASSLAANTEAFFGQGTRLTVV.

The genes are TRBV7-2 and TRBJ2-2; 8 bases match TRBD1. From germline, CDR1 is SGHTA and CDR2 FQGNSA. The CDR3 spans 16 residues. V dropped 6 bases and J dropped 1; count of bases not matched to a gene: 7. The CDR3 nucleotides are TGTGCCAGCAGAAAGACCGGGACAGGGAACACCGGGGAGCTGTTTTTT. Translation gives CASRKTGTGNTGELFF.

The V and J genes are TRBV3-1 and TRBJ1-3; possible D gene TRBD1, 6 bases. The CDR3 is 15 amino acids. V was clipped by 4 bases and J by 0 bases, with 10 bases between them. CDR1 is LGHDT and CDR2 is YNNKEL in the germline V gene (reference sequence). The CDR3 DNA sequence: TGTGCCAGCAGCCCCGACAGGTACTCTGGAAACACCATATATTTT. Translated: CASSPDRYSGNTIYF.

Ten or more counts support this clonotype. The rearrangement uses TRBV12-3 or TRBV12-4 and TRBJ2-7; TRBD1 matches 8 bases. Germline trimming cut 8 bases from V and 5 bases from J; bases unmatched to any gene: 8. The CDR3 covers 13 residues. CDR3 region: CASALGQGNEQYF. The CDR3 coding sequence is TGTGCCAGCGCACTTGGACAGGGTAACGAGCAGTACTTC.

The rearrangement links TRBV7-3 to TRBJ2-1, with 10 bases aligning to TRBD2. J lost 8 bases, V lost 5 bases, and 3 bases had no gene match. This CDR3 has 13 residues. From germline, CDR1 is SGHTA and CDR2 FQGTGA. The CDR3 region is CASSMGTSDEQFF. CDR3 coding DNA: TGTGCCAGCAGCATGGGGACTAGCGATGAGCAGTTCTTC.

This chain uses TRBV28 with TRBJ1-1, with D uncertain. Per the germline V gene, CDR1 is MDHEN and CDR2 is SYDVKM. The CDR3 extends over 15 amino acids. V was pared by 7 bases and J by 4 bases, with 19 bases between. This CDR3 is CASTSAVTGGTEAFF. CDR3 in DNA: TGTGCCAGCACCTCGGCCGTAACCGGAGGCACTGAAGCTTTCTTT.

The chain joins TRBV7-9 to TRBJ1-2, with a possible D match to TRBD1 (6 bases). The V gene lost 10 bases and the J gene lost 8 bases, with 11 bases spanning the gap. Germline CDR1 and CDR2: SEHNR and FQNEAQ (reference sequence). CDR3 length: 10 amino acids. The CDR3 bases are TGTGCCATCCAGGGGCAGGGCTACACCTTC. It encodes CAIQGQGYTF.

This clonotype has a handful of counts. The chain couples TRBV2 to TRBJ2-5; TRBD2 might be the D (6 bases). The DNA end is a closer match to TRBJ2-1, so the J assignment may be wrong. The CDR3 runs to 14 residues. Germline V CDR1 and CDR2: SNHLY, FYNNEI. The CDR3 spells CASSVPSGASEQFF. In nucleotides, the CDR3 is TGTGCCAGCAGTGTCCCGTCGGGAGCTAGTGAGCAGTTCTTC.

The rearrangement links TRBV7-9 to TRBJ1-4; D not certain. Germline loops: CDR1 SEHNR, CDR2 FQNEAQ (reference sequence). The CDR3 covers 15 residues. Trimming stripped 5 bases from V and 0 bases from J, with 10 bases between. The CDR3 protein is CASSRPLATNEKLFF. The CDR3 region has the DNA TGTGCCAGCAGCCGCCCCCTAGCAACTAATGAAAAACTGTTTTTT. The full variable domain, completed using reference TRBV7-9 and TRBJ1-4, is DTGVSQNPRHKITKRGQNVTFRCDPISEHNRLYWYRQTLGQGPEFLTYFQNEAQLEKSRLLSDRFSAERPKGSFSTLEIQRTEQGDSAMYLCASSRPLATNEKLFFGSGTQLSVL.